The entry below describes one T cell receptor (beta chain). As yet, its antigen is unknown. At one of its ends the junction is not consistent with the germline gene, which may arise from a read error. These data are taken from a study of tumor-infiltrating lymphocytes in primary liver carcinoma. Points from the study as a whole: The overlap of tumor-adjacent and tumor-blood pairs was smaller than that of tumor region pairs. Owing to bulk unsorted samples, no comparison was made between CD4+ and CD8+ repertoires.

RNA isolated from unsorted whole blood supplied the blood RNA, with germline DNA also extracted. Preoperatively, peripheral blood was drawn, approximately 4 milliliters in total. The CDR3 runs to 15 residues. The germline CDR1 and CDR2 sequences are SGHNT and YENEEA. With a constant-region primer, TCR beta cDNA was made from 450 to 500 ng of total RNA. Slightly modified ARM-PCR with three nested multiplex PCR rounds yielded TCR beta libraries. Researchers ran the first two PCR rounds for roughly 10 cycles each with TRBV1-TRBV30 forward primers and a C-beta reverse primer. TCRdb re-analysed the multiplex PCR reads in MiXCR, keeping a single row per CDR3 protein. Among 330,000 or so distinct CDR3 sequences listed, 65% were seen once.

The TCR comes from a man in his forties with primary liver carcinoma and hepatitis B virus infection. Sequences were obtained from peripheral blood. This chain uses TRBV11-3 with TRBJ2-1; 8 bases are a match to TRBD2. CDR3 residues: CASSLEGTSANKQFF. For the CDR3, the DNA is TGTGCAAGCAGCTTAGAGGGGACTAGTGCCAATAAGCAGTTCTTC.